These 15 T cell receptor beta chains were sequenced from one sample in a study of cytotoxic CD8 clonotypes in ibrutinib-treated CLL (dated by TCRdb to about 2021). Interpreted using the paper, the time point label stands for: 12 to 13 months on ibrutinib. The library was made by the immunoSEQ multiplex PCR assay. In its TCRdb copy, this immuneACCESS table keeps in-frame sequences only and misses some clones. Where compared with another copy, unresolved V genes explain less than half of these, and the others have no known cause. The sample contains 110,000 to 150,000 clones, roughly 80% of them found a single time. Around 30% of the sample is taken by the ten largest. Source: PBMCs, taken after 12 months of ibrutinib treatment. These receptors were collected from a human donor with chronic lymphocytic leukemia.

The DNA of the CDR3 is TGTGCCAGCAGCTTAGTGGGAATGGGCAACAATGAGCAGTTCTTC. As protein: CASSLVGMGNNEQFF. V and J are TRBV7-2 and TRBJ2-1; D is uncertain. Trimming pared 1 base from V and 5 bases from J, leaving 12 bases between. CDR1 and CDR2 (germline): SGHTA, FQGNSA. CDR3 length equals 15 residues.

The chain couples TRBV5-6 to TRBJ1-2, with 9 bases matching TRBD1. Trimming took 5 bases from V and 3 from J; bases not matched to a gene: 5. There are 14 residues in the CDR3. Germline values: CDR1 SGHDT, CDR2 YYEEEE. CDR3: CASRWGQGDYGYTF. The CDR3 DNA reads TGTGCCAGCAGATGGGGACAGGGTGACTATGGCTACACCTTC.

The CDR3 nucleotides read TGTGCCAGCAGTTTGTCCCGTAGCGGGTCCTACGAGCAGTACTTC. It codes for CASSLSRSGSYEQYF. The chain joins TRBV28 to TRBJ2-7, with TRBD2 matching over 7 bases. V shed 3 bases, J shed 1 base, and the junction held 6 bases outside the gene matches. This CDR3 has 15 residues. Germline values: CDR1 MDHEN, CDR2 SYDVKM.

This clone has only one observation. The rearrangement uses TRBV4-1 and TRBJ1-2; a weak D match, TRBD1 (5 bases). Germline V CDR1 and CDR2: MGHRA, YSYEKL. V dropped 0 bases and J dropped 8 bases, with 13 bases sitting between them. This CDR3 spans 14 amino acids. Here the CDR3 reads CASSQENGGGGYTF. In DNA form, the CDR3 reads TGCGCCAGCAGCCAAGAAAACGGGGGAGGCGGCTACACCTTC.

This clone was observed a single time. This sequence joins TRBV9 and TRBJ1-4, with 8 bases that match TRBD1. V lost 3 bases, J lost 0 bases, and 7 bases stayed unmatched. The CDR3 covers 17 residues. Germline values: CDR1 SGDLS, CDR2 YYNGEE. CDR3 coding DNA: TGTGCCAGCAGCGCCGGGACAGGTATTGCAACTAATGAAAAACTGTTTTTT. Its protein product is CASSAGTGIATNEKLFF.

V is TRBV2 and J is TRBJ1-2; TRBD1 aligns across 9 bases. Trimming removed 6 bases from V and 7 bases from J; junction bases left unmatched: 9. Germline V gene lookup returns CDR1 SNHLY and CDR2 FYNNEI. This CDR3 spans 14 amino acids. CDR3: CASRLPGQGFGYTF. The DNA of the CDR3 is TGTGCCAGCAGACTACCGGGACAGGGATTTGGCTACACCTTC.

This rearrangement joins TRBV11-2 to TRBJ2-7; D possibly matches TRBD1 or TRBD2 (5 bases each). The CDR3 length is 16 residues. Per germline, CDR1 SGHAT and CDR2 FQNNGV. V was cut by 5 bases and J by 6 bases, with 23 bases left in between. The CDR3 DNA follows: TGTGCCAGCAGCCGCTACCGGGACCCCCAAGGGAGCGAGCAGTACTTC. Encoded protein: CASSRYRDPQGSEQYF. The whole variable domain, remainder taken from reference TRBV11-2 and TRBJ2-7, is EAGVAQSPRYKIIEKRQSVAFWCNPISGHATLYWYQQILGQGPKLLIQFQNNGVVDDSQLPKDRFSAERLKGVDSTLKIQPAKLEDSAVYLCASSRYRDPQGSEQYFGPGTRLTVT.

This chain's CDR3 is CASSQEVGVWTEAFF. CDR3 bases: TGTGCCAGCAGCCAAGAAGTGGGGGTGTGGACTGAAGCTTTCTTT. V is TRBV4-2 and J is TRBJ1-1; tentatively, D is TRBD1 (5 bases). Germline V lookup: CDR1 LGHNA, CDR2 YNFKEQ. Between the trimmed V and J ends, which lost 0 bases and 5 bases, there was a span of 13 bases. The CDR3 runs 15 residues.

The genes are TRBV13 and TRBJ2-7; D is tentatively TRBD1 or TRBD2 (5 bases each). V was pared by 5 bases and J by 0 bases, with 8 bases between. The germline V gene has CDR1 PRHDT and CDR2 FYEKMQ (reference sequence). The length of the CDR3 is 13 residues. The CDR3 DNA follows: TGTGCCAGCAGCCGAGGGGACTCCTACGAGCAGTACTTC. Translated, it gives CASSRGDSYEQYF.

This clone was observed a few times. V is TRBV19 and J is TRBJ1-2, with D possibly being TRBD1 (6 bases). CDR1 LNHDA and CDR2 SQIVND come from the germline V gene (reference sequence). The CDR3 is 13 residues long. Trimming removed 3 bases from V and 8 bases from J, with 13 bases in between. The CDR3 loop is CASSIRNRDGYTF. Here the CDR3 DNA reads TGTGCCAGTAGTATTCGAAACAGGGACGGCTACACCTTC.

This clone was seen once. The chain employs TRBV5-5 and TRBJ1-5; 7 bases are shared with TRBD1. Germline V CDR1 and CDR2: SGHKS, YYEKEE (reference sequence). The V and J ends lost 5 bases and 6 bases, in that order; junction bases with no gene match: 8. This CDR3 comprises 14 residues. Here the CDR3 DNA reads TGTGCCAGCAGTCGAGACAGGGCGGGTCAGCCCCAGCATTTT. It encodes CASSRDRAGQPQHF.

The V and J genes are TRBV7-9 and TRBJ2-3; perhaps TRBD2 as D (5 bases). The V gene's germline CDR1 is SEHNR and CDR2 FQNEAQ (reference sequence). This CDR3 has 16 residues. V shed 5 bases and J shed 1 base, with 16 bases lying between them. CDR3 coding DNA: TGTGCCAGCAGCCCCCGTAGTGGTAGCGGCACAGATACGCAGTATTTT. It translates to CASSPRSGSGTDTQYF. The variable domain in full, completed from reference TRBV7-9 and TRBJ2-3, reads DTGVSQNPRHKITKRGQNVTFRCDPISEHNRLYWYRQTLGQGPEFLTYFQNEAQLEKSRLLSDRFSAERPKGSFSTLEIQRTEQGDSAMYLCASSPRSGSGTDTQYFGPGTRLTVL.

V is TRBV10-3 and J is TRBJ2-1; 8 bases map to TRBD2. The length of the CDR3 is 17 residues. V dropped 3 bases and J dropped 5; count of bases not matched to a gene: 12. Per the germline V gene, CDR1 is ENHRY and CDR2 is SYGVKD. The CDR3 nucleotides read TGTGCCATCAGTGATTTTCTGGCAGCGGGAGCTGACAATGAGCAGTTCTTC. Its protein is CAISDFLAAGADNEQFF.

The CDR3 sequence is CASSLSGGIYGYTF. The CDR3 nucleotides read TGTGCCAGCAGTTTATCAGGCGGGATCTATGGCTACACCTTC. V usage is TRBV28 and J usage is TRBJ1-2, with D hard to call. CDR3 length: 14 amino acids. Germline-derived CDR1 and CDR2 are MDHEN and SYDVKM. V was pared by 1 base and J by 4 bases, with 10 bases between.

This clone was picked up a small number of times. The chain joins TRBV2 to TRBJ1-5; D remains ambiguous. The CDR3 length is 13 residues. Germline V lookup: CDR1 SNHLY, CDR2 FYNNEI. The V and J ends lost 6 bases and 4 bases respectively, with 10 bases between them. The CDR3 bases are TGTGCCAGCAGCCAGGACGGGAATCAGCCCCAGCATTTT. Protein product: CASSQDGNQPQHF. Using reference TRBV2 and TRBJ1-5 for the parts outside the CDR3, the full variable domain is EPEVTQTPSHQVTQMGQEVILRCVPISNHLYFYWYRQILGQKVEFLVSFYNNEISEKSEIFDDQFSVERPDGSNFTLKIRSTKLEDSAMYFCASSQDGNQPQHFGDGTRLSIL.